This T cell receptor (beta chain) was identified during a study of PD-L1 blockade in urothelial cancer. Study context: Median blood clonality was around 0.086, with tens of thousands of unique TCRs.

Time point: peripheral blood 6 weeks after treatment start. The patients' disease, urothelial carcinoma, was locally advanced or metastatic. Sequencing used immunoSEQ multiplex PCR; TCRdb keeps in-frame clones, though not all of them. The top ten hold 8% to 13% of the sample, which has about 48,000 clones, around 86% seen once. Germline loops: CDR1 SGDLS, CDR2 YYNGEE. J lost 0 bases, V lost 0 bases, and 11 bases had no gene match. The CDR3 totals 18 residues. Sequencing used PBMCs, obtained around atezolizumab (anti-PD-L1) treatment. The chain couples TRBV9 to TRBJ2-7; TRBD2 matches 8 bases. The source of this sequence is a man aged 55 to 70 with urothelial cancer. The DNA of the CDR3 is TGTGCCAGCAGCGTAGGGGGAGGGGTAGCGGGGAGCTCCTACGAGCAGTACTTC. Translated: CASSVGGGVAGSSYEQYF.